The 30 T cell receptor beta chains given below trace back to one sample, sequenced in a study of shared clonotypes between healthy human individuals. CD45RO negativity and positive selection for CCR7 defined naive CD8 cells, a population that excluded terminally differentiated effector memory CD45RA+ cells. Clones were read by immunoSEQ multiplex PCR, and TCRdb kept only the in-frame ones, dropping some. Found here are fewer than 1 million clones, 90% to 98% of them singletons; the top ten hold over 0.2%. Sequencing input: naive CD8+ T cells sorted from blood. Every receptor here comes from a man aged 25-45 years in good health.

The chain recombines TRBV5-1 with TRBJ2-5, with no clear D. V was cut by 0 bases and J by 5 bases, with 11 bases left in between. Germline assignment: CDR1 SGHRS and CDR2 YFSETQ. The CDR3 covers 14 residues. The CDR3 here is CASSLEGPTETQYF. The CDR3 DNA reads as TGCGCCAGCAGCTTGGAGGGCCCCACGGAGACCCAGTACTTC.

The chain joins TRBV7-8 to TRBJ2-7, with D perhaps TRBD2 (5 bases). The CDR3 has 15 amino acids. Deletions cut 5 bases from V and 0 bases from J, with 14 bases between. CDR1 is SGHVS and CDR2 is FQNEAQ in the germline V gene. CDR3 sequence (DNA): TGTGCCAGCAGCACGGCCGGGGAACCCTCCTACGAGCAGTACTTC. Protein sequence: CASSTAGEPSYEQYF.

CDR3: CASSLLQPYEQYF. The CDR3 DNA reads TGTGCCAGCAGCTTGCTACAGCCCTACGAGCAGTACTTC. The J gene is TRBJ2-7, the V gene TRBV7-9, with D hard to call. Trimming took off 3 bases at V and 2 bases at J, with 8 bases between the two ends. The CDR3 spans 13 residues. Germline values: CDR1 SEHNR, CDR2 FQNEAQ (reference sequence).

The chain is built from TRBV14 and TRBJ2-3; D remains unclear. The CDR3 sequence is 12 residues long. V was trimmed by 4 bases and J by 4 bases, leaving 6 bases between them. Germline CDR1 reads SGHDN; CDR2 reads FVKESK. CDR3 sequence: CASSPYSDTQYF. CDR3 bases: TGTGCCAGCAGCCCTTATTCAGATACGCAGTATTTT.

The V and J genes are TRBV27 and TRBJ1-4, with a weak D call TRBD1 (6 bases). This CDR3 has 15 residues. Deletions cut 5 bases from V and 0 bases from J, with 10 bases between. Germline CDR1 MNHEY, CDR2 SMNVEV (reference sequence). The CDR3 sequence: CASSPGTTTNEKLFF. CDR3 DNA: TGTGCCAGCAGTCCCGGGACAACAACTAATGAAAAACTGTTTTTT.

This clone is a singleton in its sample. Written as DNA, the CDR3 is TGTGCCAGCAGCTTAAACGGGTGGCAGCCCCAGCATTTT. Protein product: CASSLNGWQPQHF. V usage is TRBV11-1 and J usage is TRBJ1-5, with D unresolved. The CDR3 is made up of 13 amino acids. Germline CDR1 SGHAT, CDR2 FQDESV (reference sequence). V dropped 2 bases and J dropped 7 bases, with 9 bases sitting between them.

This chain uses TRBV9 with TRBJ2-7, with 7 bases matching TRBD2. CDR3 length: 14 amino acids. CDR1 SGDLS and CDR2 YYNGEE come from the germline V gene. With V trimmed by 4 bases and J by 6 bases, 10 bases remained unmatched. The CDR3 bases are TGTGCCAGCAGCCCCGAAGGCGGGAGAGGCGAGCAGTACTTC. Its protein product is CASSPEGGRGEQYF.

This clone appeared a single time. It may be a read error: a sequence one base away is much more abundant. Other DNA sequences of this sample code for an identical CDR3. V usage is TRBV28 and J usage is TRBJ1-1, with D unclear. This CDR3 region has 12 residues. Germline V gene data show CDR1 as MDHEN and CDR2 as SYDVKM. The V end was cut by 6 bases, the J end by 1 base, with 6 bases between. The CDR3 nucleotides are TGTGCCAGCAGCTTGGGGAACACTGAAGCTTTCTTT. Encoded protein: CASSLGNTEAFF.

The gene calls are TRBV11-3 and TRBJ2-7; TRBD2 matches 7 bases. Germline-derived CDR1 and CDR2 are SGHNT and YENEEA. CDR3 length: 14 amino acids. J lost 3 bases, V lost 0 bases, and 2 bases had no gene match. The CDR3 protein is CASSLEGGSYEQYF. The CDR3 DNA reads TGTGCCAGCAGCTTAGAGGGAGGGAGCTACGAGCAGTACTTC.

The chain couples TRBV29-1 to TRBJ2-7; TRBD2 is a possible D gene (5 bases). Trimming removed 7 bases from V and 3 bases from J, with 16 bases in between. CDR1 SQVTM and CDR2 ANQGSEA come from the germline V gene. The CDR3 consists of 13 residues. The CDR3 reads CSGLNTRDYEQYF. CDR3 DNA sequence: TGCAGCGGCCTTAATACGAGGGACTACGAGCAGTACTTC.

The rearrangement joins TRBV4-1 to TRBJ2-7, with D perhaps given as TRBD1 or TRBD2 (5 bases each). CDR3 size: 15 residues. Germline CDR1 is MGHRA and CDR2 is YSYEKL. V gave up 1 base and J gave up 0 bases, with 10 bases separating them. CDR3 sequence (DNA): TGCGCCAGCAGCCAAGGGTCTGGGGGCTCCTACGAGCAGTACTTC. Its translation is CASSQGSGGSYEQYF.

This clone was seen just once. The V gene is TRBV18, the J gene TRBJ2-1, with unresolved D. With 4 bases removed from V and 0 bases from J, the gap between germline ends came to 10 bases. The CDR3 extends over 15 amino acids. Germline assignment: CDR1 KGHSH and CDR2 LQKENI. The CDR3 region has the DNA TGTGCCAGCTCACTCAAAAGGAGCTCCTACAATGAGCAGTTCTTC. Translation gives CASSLKRSSYNEQFF.

The CDR3 DNA reads TGTGCCAGCAGCTCCGGACAGCCTCAAGAGACCCAGTACTTC. It yields the protein CASSSGQPQETQYF. The rearrangement joins TRBV7-9 to TRBJ2-5, with D perhaps matching TRBD1 (6 bases). CDR3 size: 14 residues. Germline CDR1 SEHNR, CDR2 FQNEAQ (reference sequence). The V end lost 4 bases, the J end lost 2 bases, and 11 bases lay between the germline ends. Drawing the rest from reference TRBV7-9 and TRBJ2-5, the complete variable domain is DTGVSQNPRHKITKRGQNVTFRCDPISEHNRLYWYRQTLGQGPEFLTYFQNEAQLEKSRLLSDRFSAERPKGSFSTLEIQRTEQGDSAMYLCASSSGQPQETQYFGPGTRLLVL.

The chain has TRBV4-2 and TRBJ1-1, with a weak D call TRBD1 (5 bases). CDR3 length equals 15 residues. The germline V and J ends were trimmed by 5 bases and 3 bases, with 16 bases remaining between them. From germline, CDR1 is LGHNA and CDR2 YNFKEQ. This CDR3 reads CASSKSGLWDTEAFF. DNA for the CDR3: TGTGCCAGCAGCAAATCGGGGCTATGGGACACTGAAGCTTTCTTT.

The gene calls are TRBV10-2 and TRBJ1-1, with TRBD1 matching 9 bases. With V trimmed by 7 bases and J by 5 bases, 8 bases remained unmatched. Germline-derived CDR1 and CDR2 are WSHSY and SAAADI. CDR3 length: 14 amino acids. For the CDR3, the DNA is TGCGCCAGCATCGCCGGGACAGGGCTTACTGAAGCTTTCTTT. It specifies CASIAGTGLTEAFF.

The chain carries TRBV20-1 and TRBJ2-7; the D gene is possibly TRBD2 (6 bases). This CDR3 has 11 residues. V lost 7 bases, J lost 3 bases, and 10 bases lay in between. Germline lookup yields CDR1 DFQATT and CDR2 SNEGSKA (reference sequence). The CDR3 sequence: CSGLEGYEQYF. As DNA, the CDR3 is TGCAGTGGTCTGGAGGGCTACGAGCAGTACTTC.

The chain employs TRBV7-9 and TRBJ2-7; maybe TRBD2 (5 bases). The CDR3 is made up of 13 amino acids. Germline V gene data show CDR1 as SEHNR and CDR2 as FQNEAQ (reference sequence). V lost 5 bases, J lost 7 bases, and 15 bases lay in between. CDR3 bases: TGTGCCAGCAGCCTGGGAGAGCCTTGGGAGCAGTACTTC. It translates to CASSLGEPWEQYF.

The chain joins TRBV13 to TRBJ2-1; 7 nucleotides align to TRBD1. Trimming took 8 bases from V and 13 from J; bases not matched to a gene: 8. CDR1 PRHDT and CDR2 FYEKMQ come from the germline V gene (reference sequence). The CDR3 sequence is 11 residues long. CDR3 in amino acids: CASGDSLGQFF. The CDR3 DNA sequence: TGTGCCAGCGGGGACAGTTTGGGACAGTTCTTC.

This chain connects TRBV5-4 to TRBJ2-1; D perhaps matches TRBD2 (6 bases). Germline V gene lookup returns CDR1 SGHNT and CDR2 YYREEE (reference sequence). V was trimmed by 4 bases and J by 2 bases, leaving 25 bases between them. The CDR3 is 19 residues long. CDR3 coding DNA: TGTGCCAGCAGCCACTTCGGGAGAGAGCCGGACTTAACCTACAATGAGCAGTTCTTC. Translated: CASSHFGREPDLTYNEQFF.

A word on this clone: In the same sample, other DNA sequences code for this CDR3. The CDR3 loop reads CSVAGLAGAYNEQFF. DNA of the CDR3: TGCAGCGTAGCGGGACTAGCGGGAGCCTACAATGAGCAGTTCTTC. The chain links TRBV29-1 to TRBJ2-1; TRBD2 agrees at 14 bases. Germline CDR1 SQVTM, CDR2 ANQGSEA. The CDR3 contains 15 residues. V gave up 6 bases and J gave up 2 bases; unmatched junction bases: 3.

This chain joins TRBV15 and TRBJ1-1; 7 bases map to TRBD1. The germline gives CDR1 LNHNV, CDR2 YYDKDF (reference sequence). The CDR3 is made up of 17 amino acids. V shed 5 bases and J 5 bases; nucleotides not matched to a gene: 17. CDR3 sequence reads: CATSPSTGIVALTEAFF. The CDR3, as DNA: TGTGCCACCAGCCCGTCGACAGGGATTGTAGCGCTAACTGAAGCTTTCTTT.

The chain couples TRBV13 to TRBJ1-1; 8 bases map to TRBD1. This CDR3 has 11 residues. With 5 bases clipped from V and 11 bases from J, the junction kept 4 bases outside the gene matches. Germline lookup yields CDR1 PRHDT and CDR2 FYEKMQ (reference sequence). CDR3 DNA sequence: TGTGCCAGCAGCCCACAGGGGGAGGCTTTCTTT. This gives the protein CASSPQGEAFF.

V and J are TRBV15 and TRBJ1-5; the D is unclear. Germline lookup yields CDR1 LNHNV and CDR2 YYDKDF (reference sequence). The V gene lost 0 bases and the J gene lost 4 bases, with 13 bases spanning the gap. The length of the CDR3 is 16 residues. As DNA, the CDR3 is TGTGCCACCAGCAGAGATCGCGCAGGACTAAATCAGCCCCAGCATTTT. It encodes CATSRDRAGLNQPQHF.

The chain is built from TRBV11-3 and TRBJ2-3; the D is unclear. Deletions cut 3 bases from V and 5 bases from J, with 12 bases between. Germline CDR1 is SGHNT and CDR2 is YENEEA. The CDR3 has 14 residues. The DNA of the CDR3 is TGTGCCAGCAGCTTTGAAGGGTCGGGAGATACGCAGTATTTT. Protein: CASSFEGSGDTQYF. Filled out from reference TRBV11-3 and TRBJ2-3, the complete variable domain reads EAGVVQSPRYKIIEKKQPVAFWCNPISGHNTLYWYLQNLGQGPELLIRYENEEAVDDSQLPKDRFSAERLKGVDSTLKIQPAELGDSAVYLCASSFEGSGDTQYFGPGTRLTVL.

This clone was found once. CDR3 in amino acids: CASSMSPGGDRDGYTF. CDR3 DNA sequence: TGTGCCAGTAGTATGTCTCCGGGGGGGGACAGGGACGGCTACACCTTC. The V and J genes are TRBV19 and TRBJ1-2; 9 positions agree with TRBD1. The CDR3 totals 16 residues. Looked up from germline, CDR1 is LNHDA and CDR2 is SQIVND (reference sequence). The junction had 13 bases not matched to a gene; V was cut back by 3 bases and J by 8 bases.

In regard to this clone: Other DNA sequences of this sample code for an identical CDR3. The chain combines TRBV13 with TRBJ2-7, with TRBD2 as a possible D gene (6 bases). The CDR3 spans 12 residues. Trimming pared 0 bases from V and 7 bases from J, leaving 7 bases between. Germline V gene sequence: CDR1 PRHDT, CDR2 FYEKMQ (reference sequence). The CDR3 DNA is TGTGCCAGCAGCTTAGGCCGGGGGGAGCAGTACTTC. Protein: CASSLGRGEQYF.

This sequence joins TRBV28 and TRBJ2-7; maybe TRBD1 (5 bases). CDR3 size: 15 residues. Trimming removed 4 bases from V and 5 bases from J, with 18 bases in between. In germline, CDR1 is MDHEN, CDR2 SYDVKM. As DNA, the CDR3 is TGTGCCAGCAGTTCCTATTACAGGACGGGCGACGAGCAGTACTTC. Protein sequence: CASSSYYRTGDEQYF. The variable domain in full, completed from reference TRBV28 and TRBJ2-7, reads DVKVTQSSRYLVKRTGEKVFLECVQDMDHENMFWYRQDPGLGLRLIYFSYDVKMKEKGDIPEGYSVSREKKERFSLILESASTNQTSMYLCASSSYYRTGDEQYFGPGTRLTVT.

Concerning this clone itself: The junction and the germline gene differ at one end; a read error may be behind it. V gene TRBV12-5 combines with J gene TRBJ2-7; TRBD1 aligns across 7 bases. Germline loops: CDR1 LGHNT, CDR2 FRNRAP. The CDR3 totals 12 residues. Here the CDR3 DNA reads TGTGCTAGTGGCTCCGAGGGGACAGCCCGAGACTTC. This gives the protein CASGSEGTARDF.

In the case of this clone: This CDR3 is also generated by other DNA sequences in the sample. The chain carries TRBV2 and TRBJ2-1; D is unclear. V lost 7 bases to trimming and J lost 7 bases, with 5 bases between them. The CDR3 consists of 10 residues. Per germline, CDR1 SNHLY and CDR2 FYNNEI. For the CDR3, the DNA is TGTGCCAGCATAGGTAATGAGCAGTTCTTC. It encodes CASIGNEQFF.

This clone was seen a single time. The CDR3 region is CASRRQGAESTEAFF. CDR3 nucleotide sequence: TGTGCCAGCAGGCGACAGGGGGCAGAAAGCACTGAAGCTTTCTTT. The chain employs TRBV7-9 and TRBJ1-1; TRBD1 matches 10 bases. The CDR3 is made up of 15 amino acids. J was trimmed by 4 bases and V by 6 bases; bases with no gene match: 8. Germline lookup yields CDR1 SEHNR and CDR2 FQNEAQ (reference sequence).